The T cell receptor (beta chain) under discussion was sequenced for a study of T cell changes during pregnancy in multiple sclerosis. Germline V gene sequence: CDR1 MGHRA, CDR2 YSYEKL. The CDR3 spans 14 residues. The V gene lost 1 base and the J gene lost 6 bases, with 12 bases spanning the gap. Produced via immunoSEQ multiplex PCR; TCRdb's table is partial and in-frame only. The table lists about 80,000 clones, roughly 94% of them singletons, with almost 1.5% in the top ten. The sequencing here drew on peripheral blood, taken before pregnancy. The chain uses TRBV4-1 and TRBJ1-2; a weak D match, TRBD1 (5 bases). This TCR came from a female donor with multiple sclerosis, enrolled in a pregnancy study. The CDR3, as DNA: TGCGCCAGCAGCCAAGGTACAGGCGGTCATGGCTACACCTTC. Translated, it gives CASSQGTGGHGYTF.